This T cell receptor beta chain came from a study of CD8 T cells in ankylosing spondylitis. Overall study results and limits: What appeared characteristic of ankylosing spondylitis blood was a TCR beta motif of fewer than ten highly homologous variants.

V was clipped by 2 bases and J by 7 bases, with 12 bases between them. CDR3 size: 15 residues. Comment on this clonotype: Antigen unknown.

With molecular barcodes, quantitative 5'-RACE was used to make the TCR beta libraries. TCRdb itself ran the 5' RACE reads through MiXCR, one entry per CDR3 protein. The sample lists around 280,000 distinct CDR3 sequences, 20% seen once, with 7.8% in the top ten. V is TRBV12-3 or TRBV12-4 and J is TRBJ1-6; a possible D gene is TRBD1 (6 bases). Sequences were obtained from blood, either unsorted or a sorted T cell fraction (not recorded which). The sequence was collected from a male donor with ankylosing spondylitis or in good health (not recorded which). The chain's CDR3 is CASSLQGTQNSPLHF. CDR3 nucleotide sequence: TGTGCCAGCAGTTTACAGGGGACTCAGAATTCACCCCTCCACTTT.